These 31 T cell receptor beta chains share one sample of origin, sequenced in a study of molecular identifiers for immune sequencing clone quantification (dated by TCRdb to about 2018). The method behind the library was PCR. Instrument used: NextSeq 500. TCRdb reanalyzed the raw reads on its own, using fastp at Q25 for trimming and MiXCR for clone calling, and kept in-frame beta chains. Entries are consolidated by CDR3 protein sequence, retaining the most common genes and DNA. A total of approximately 590,000 distinct CDR3 sequences appear in this sample, about 25% of them only once. Clones ranked in the top ten supply around 0.78% of the sample. The sample consisted of naive CD8+ T cells from blood, with Jurkat cell RNA spiked in. This specimen's cell subset or site label, interpreted: FACS-sorted CD8+CD4-CCR7+CD45RA+ naive T cells. All receptors come from a human donor in good health. Some libraries in this study had Jurkat cell RNA spiked in.

The sample holds a few counts of this clonotype. This chain connects TRBV5-6 to TRBJ2-1; D uncertain. The CDR3 has 14 residues. Germline CDR1 is SGHDT and CDR2 is YYEEEE. V was cut by 0 bases and J by 2 bases, with 6 bases left in between. The CDR3 coding sequence is TGTGCCAGCAGCTTGGGGGTGGCCTACAATGAGCAGTTCTTC. Protein product: CASSLGVAYNEQFF.

Points on this clonotype: An end of the junction differs from the germline gene, which may be a read error. The V gene is TRBV6-5, the J gene TRBJ1-5; TRBD1 might be the D (6 bases). The CDR3 has 14 residues. Per germline, CDR1 MNHEY and CDR2 SVGAGI. The DNA for the CDR3 is TGTGCCAGCAGTTACGTACAGGGACCCCCGCCCCCGCATTTT. Translating gives CASSYVQGPPPPHF.

This clonotype was seen repeatedly, ten times or more. This rearrangement joins TRBV7-2 to TRBJ2-2; tentative D call: TRBD1 (6 bases). Germline V gives CDR1 SGHTA, CDR2 FQGNSA. Trimming removed 1 base from V and 4 bases from J, with 10 bases in between. The CDR3 sequence is 15 residues long. In DNA form, the CDR3 reads TGTGCCAGCAGCTTAGTTAGGACAGCCACCGGGGAGCTGTTTTTT. It encodes CASSLVRTATGELFF.

To note about this clonotype: This could be a read error, since a much larger clone is one nucleotide away. The V gene is TRBV7-2, the J gene TRBJ2-3; 8 bases are a match to TRBD2. The CDR3 length is 17 residues. Germline V gene data show CDR1 as SGHTA and CDR2 as FQGNSA. V dropped 5 bases and J dropped 0; count of bases not matched to a gene: 10. The CDR3 bases are TGTGCCAGCAGCGTGGGGCCTAGCGGGCCTAGCACAGATACGCAGTATTTT. It specifies CASSVGPSGPSTDTQYF.

This clonotype was recorded many times. This chain connects TRBV7-9 to TRBJ2-1; D gene ambiguous. This CDR3 region has 12 residues. With 5 bases removed from V and 6 bases from J, the gap between germline ends came to 8 bases. CDR1 and CDR2 from the germline V gene are SEHNR and FQNEAQ (reference sequence). The CDR3 region is CASSQNSNEQFF. The CDR3 coding sequence is TGTGCCAGCAGCCAGAACAGCAATGAGCAGTTCTTC.

The CDR3 here is CASSYKDVYSYEQYF. CDR3 sequence (DNA): TGTGCCAGCAGTTATAAGGACGTTTACTCCTACGAGCAGTACTTC. This chain links TRBV27 with TRBJ2-7; D unresolved. Trimming removed 4 bases from V and 0 bases from J, with 13 bases in between. The V gene's germline CDR1 is MNHEY and CDR2 SMNVEV (reference sequence). The CDR3 has 15 amino acids.

The V gene is TRBV3-1, the J gene TRBJ1-1, with D possibly matching TRBD1 (6 bases). CDR1 is LGHDT and CDR2 is YNNKEL in the germline V gene (reference sequence). This CDR3 has 14 residues. The germline V and J ends were trimmed by 3 bases and 7 bases, with 15 bases remaining between them. CDR3 in amino acids: CASSQSNRDYEAFF. Here the CDR3 DNA reads TGTGCCAGCAGCCAGAGCAACAGGGATTATGAAGCTTTCTTT.

CDR3 sequence (DNA): TGTGCCAGCAGCCAAGTCACGGGCAATGAGCAGTTCTTC. This codes for CASSQVTGNEQFF. V usage is TRBV3-1 and J usage is TRBJ2-1; D unclear. CDR1 is LGHDT, CDR2 YNNKEL, per germline (reference sequence). The CDR3 is 13 residues long. The V end lost 1 base, the J end lost 6 bases, and 7 bases lay between the germline ends.

This clonotype occurred many times. The chain uses TRBV4-2 and TRBJ2-7, with D unresolved. The CDR3 is 14 residues long. CDR1 LGHNA and CDR2 YNFKEQ come from the germline V gene. V gave up 4 bases and J gave up 3 bases, with 13 bases separating them. The CDR3: CASSPVGGDYEQYF. The DNA for the CDR3 is TGTGCCAGCAGCCCGGTGGGCGGTGACTACGAGCAGTACTTC.

This clonotype was seen more than once but under ten times. The chain is built from TRBV20-1 and TRBJ2-7; D is perhaps TRBD1 (6 bases). Trimming removed 0 bases from V and 5 bases from J, with 17 bases in between. CDR1 is DFQATT and CDR2 is SNEGSKA in the germline V gene (reference sequence). The CDR3 extends over 15 amino acids. The CDR3 loop reads CSARERDTVYHEQYF. The CDR3 bases are TGCAGTGCTAGAGAAAGGGACACCGTATATCACGAGCAGTACTTC.

This clonotype has more than one count but fewer than ten. The rearrangement joins TRBV5-6 to TRBJ1-4; 8 bases match TRBD1. The germline V gene has CDR1 SGHDT and CDR2 YYEEEE. The CDR3 spans 15 residues. With 0 bases clipped from V and 5 bases from J, the junction kept 3 bases outside the gene matches. CDR3 in amino acids: CASSLVGQVNEKLFF. CDR3 nucleotides: TGTGCCAGCAGCTTGGTGGGACAGGTGAATGAAAAACTGTTTTTT.

The rearrangement links TRBV9 to TRBJ2-2, with D possibly matching TRBD2 (6 bases). The CDR3 runs 17 residues. V was pared by 6 bases and J by 7 bases, with 25 bases between. Germline V gives CDR1 SGDLS, CDR2 YYNGEE. The CDR3: CASTLGGEGLRDGELFF. CDR3 bases: TGTGCCAGCACCTTGGGGGGAGAAGGACTGCGAGACGGGGAGCTGTTTTTT.

This clonotype came up many times. This chain connects TRBV28 to TRBJ1-4; a weak D match, TRBD1 (5 bases). In germline, CDR1 is MDHEN, CDR2 SYDVKM. The CDR3 spans 14 residues. The V end was cut by 4 bases, the J end by 7 bases, with 13 bases between. CDR3 protein: CASSSSLQVEKLFF. The CDR3 nucleotides read TGTGCCAGCAGTTCAAGTCTACAGGTTGAAAAACTGTTTTTT.

Worth noting for this clonotype: The junction does not match germline at one end; this may be a read error. V is TRBV4-1 and J is TRBJ1-5; 7 bases agree with TRBD1. The length of the CDR3 is 14 residues. CDR1 MGHRA and CDR2 YSYEKL come from the germline V gene. In DNA, the CDR3 is TGCGCCAGCAGCCCTAGGGACAGTGATCAGCCCCAGCAATTT. This codes for CASSPRDSDQPQQF.

In its sample, this clonotype was seen many times. V and J are TRBV29-1 and TRBJ1-2; D may be TRBD1 (5 bases). V shed 1 base and J shed 0 bases, with 12 bases lying between them. The germline V gene has CDR1 SQVTM and CDR2 ANQGSEA. The CDR3 contains 15 residues. CDR3: CSVEAPTDSNYGYTF. In DNA form, the CDR3 reads TGCAGCGTTGAAGCCCCGACAGATTCTAACTATGGCTACACCTTC. Drawing the rest from reference TRBV29-1 and TRBJ1-2, the complete variable domain is SAVISQKPSRDICQRGTSLTIQCQVDSQVTMMFWYRQQPGQSLTLIATANQGSEATYESGFVIDKFPISRPNLTFSTLTVSNMSPEDSSIYLCSVEAPTDSNYGYTFGSGTRLTVV.

This clonotype was counted only a few times. This chain uses TRBV11-2 with TRBJ2-5; 9 bases are a match to TRBD1. Germline V gene sequence: CDR1 SGHAT, CDR2 FQNNGV. This CDR3 region has 15 residues. V shed 3 bases and J 9 bases; nucleotides not matched to a gene: 11. CDR3 sequence: CASSFPGQGMMAQYF. The CDR3 bases are TGTGCCAGCAGCTTCCCGGGACAGGGTATGATGGCCCAGTACTTC.

This clonotype turned up a few times. The rearrangement links TRBV5-1 to TRBJ2-5; D perhaps matches TRBD1 (6 bases). This CDR3 is built from 15 residues. Germline assignment: CDR1 SGHRS and CDR2 YFSETQ. V was clipped by 0 bases and J by 7 bases, with 16 bases between them. CDR3 protein: CASSLGDNHPGTQYF. The DNA for the CDR3 is TGCGCCAGCAGCTTGGGGGACAACCATCCGGGGACCCAGTACTTC.

Points on this clonotype: This could be a read error, since a much larger clone is one nucleotide away. The genes are TRBV10-3 and TRBJ1-1; 9 bases are a match to TRBD1. Germline V lookup: CDR1 ENHRY, CDR2 SYGVKD. The CDR3 is made up of 14 amino acids. CDR3 amino acids: CAIRQGAPGTETFF. In nucleotides, the CDR3 is TGTGCCATCAGACAGGGGGCGCCGGGCACTGAAACTTTCTTT.

This clonotype was seen a few times. This chain connects TRBV20-1 to TRBJ2-7; TRBD2 might be the D (7 bases). The CDR3 consists of 15 residues. V shed 3 bases and J shed 3 bases, with 18 bases lying between them. The germline gives CDR1 DFQATT, CDR2 SNEGSKA (reference sequence). This chain's CDR3 is CSASGAGAPLYEQYF. The CDR3, as DNA: TGCAGTGCTAGCGGGGCGGGGGCCCCCCTCTACGAGCAGTACTTC.

A remark on this clonotype: A clone one base away is much larger, so this may be a read error. The V gene is TRBV15, the J gene TRBJ2-2; no clear D. Germline-derived CDR1 and CDR2 are LNHNV and YYDKDF (reference sequence). The CDR3 length is 15 residues. DNA of the CDR3: TGTGCCACCTGCAGAGAAAGTATTACAACCGGGGAGCTGTTTTTT. Translation gives CATCRESITTGELFF.

V is TRBV3-1 and J is TRBJ2-7; D gene uncertain. The length of the CDR3 is 13 residues. The V and J ends lost 4 bases and 5 bases respectively, with 12 bases between them. CDR1 LGHDT and CDR2 YNNKEL come from the germline V gene (reference sequence). CDR3 in DNA: TGTGCCAGCAGCCCCCCAGCGAGTGACGAGCAGTACTTC. It is translated as CASSPPASDEQYF.

This clonotype was detected many times. The chain has TRBV5-8 and TRBJ2-7, with D perhaps TRBD2 (6 bases). V gave up 4 bases and J gave up 3 bases, with 14 bases separating them. The V gene's germline CDR1 is SGHTS and CDR2 YDEGEE. The CDR3 loop spans 14 amino acids. As DNA, the CDR3 is TGTGCCAGCAGCCCAATGACTAGAAACTACGAGCAGTACTTC. It is translated as CASSPMTRNYEQYF. The whole variable domain, remainder taken from reference TRBV5-8 and TRBJ2-7, is EAGVTQSPTHLIKTRGQQATLRCSPISGHTSVYWYQQALGLGLQFLLWYDEGEERNRGNFPPRFSGRQFPNYSSELNVNALELEDSALYLCASSPMTRNYEQYFGPGTRLTVT.

This clonotype has a handful of counts. The chain links TRBV19 to TRBJ1-1, with 8 bases identical to TRBD1. The germline V gene has CDR1 LNHDA and CDR2 SQIVND (reference sequence). Unmatched junction bases numbered 7, after V lost 4 bases and J lost 6 bases. The CDR3 contains 14 residues. CDR3 sequence reads: CASSTYGTGPEAFF. The CDR3, as DNA: TGTGCCAGTAGTACGTATGGGACAGGCCCTGAAGCTTTCTTT.

The V call is TRBV19, the J call TRBJ1-5; no clear D gene. CDR3 length: 15 amino acids. The V end lost 3 bases, the J end lost 4 bases, and 13 bases lay between the germline ends. CDR1 and CDR2 (germline): LNHDA, SQIVND (reference sequence). The CDR3 reads CASSINEGWNQPQHF. The CDR3 DNA sequence: TGTGCCAGTAGTATTAATGAGGGTTGGAATCAGCCCCAGCATTTT. The full variable domain, rest sourced from reference TRBV19 and TRBJ1-5, is DGGITQSPKYLFRKEGQNVTLSCEQNLNHDAMYWYRQDPGQGLRLIYYSQIVNDFQKGDIAEGYSVSREKKESFPLTVTSAQKNPTAFYLCASSINEGWNQPQHFGDGTRLSIL.

Ten or more counts support this clonotype. The gene calls are TRBV29-1 and TRBJ2-2, with D hard to call. Germline V gene sequence: CDR1 SQVTM, CDR2 ANQGSEA. The CDR3 has 13 amino acids. V shed 2 bases and J shed 0 bases, with 4 bases lying between them. CDR3 in DNA: TGCAGCGTTGAAACCTCGAACACCGGGGAGCTGTTTTTT. It specifies CSVETSNTGELFF.

This clonotype appeared many times. The chain employs TRBV30 and TRBJ1-1; D is ambiguous. Germline V gives CDR1 GTSNPN, CDR2 SVGIG (reference sequence). The CDR3 has 14 residues. Trimming took 2 bases from V and 1 from J, leaving 11 bases between them. CDR3 nucleotides: TGTGCCTGGAGTCCAGGTTACGGGAACACTGAAGCTTTCTTT. Its protein is CAWSPGYGNTEAFF.

A note on this clonotype: A single base separates this from a much larger clone, so it may be a read error. V usage is TRBV4-3 and J usage is TRBJ1-3, with 7 positions matching TRBD1. The V gene's germline CDR1 is LGHNA and CDR2 YSLEER. The CDR3 has 17 amino acids. CDR3 region: CASSPIGEGAAGSTIYF. The CDR3 DNA reads as TGCGCCAGCAGCCCCATCGGAGAGGGGGCCGCTGGAAGCACCATATATTTT.

This clonotype was picked up many times. The CDR3 DNA sequence: TGCGCCAGCAGCGATTTGACAGGGGGCTCCTACGAGCAGTACTTC. Encoded protein: CASSDLTGGSYEQYF. This sequence joins TRBV5-1 and TRBJ2-7; 9 bases agree with TRBD1. V lost 4 bases, J lost 0 bases, and 5 bases stayed unmatched. CDR3 length: 15 residues. The germline CDR1 and CDR2 sequences are SGHRS and YFSETQ.

On this clonotype itself: It may be a read error: a sequence one base away is much more abundant. V and J are TRBV5-7 and TRBJ2-2; D is ambiguous. TRBV5-7 is an ORF, with its function uncertain. The length of the CDR3 is 15 residues. Written as DNA, the CDR3 is TGTGCCAGCAGCTTTCAAATTCTCACGACCGAGGAGCTGTTTTTT. It translates to CASSFQILTTEELFF.

This clonotype appeared a few times. The rearrangement uses TRBV2 and TRBJ1-1, with 7 bases aligning to TRBD1. The CDR3 is made up of 15 amino acids. CDR1 and CDR2 from the germline V gene are SNHLY and FYNNEI. V lost 3 bases to trimming and J lost 0 bases; unmatched junction nucleotides: 4. CDR3: CASSDGQALNTEAFF. The CDR3 nucleotides are TGTGCCAGCAGTGATGGACAGGCGCTGAACACTGAAGCTTTCTTT.

This clonotype has at least ten counts. CDR3 bases: TGCGCCAGCAGCCAAGAGAGAACAGGGGGCGTAGATACGCAGTATTTT. Protein product: CASSQERTGGVDTQYF. The chain employs TRBV4-1 and TRBJ2-3; TRBD1 aligns across 9 bases. V was pared by 0 bases and J by 5 bases, with 6 bases of the junction left unmatched. The CDR3 runs to 16 residues. Germline V lookup: CDR1 MGHRA, CDR2 YSYEKL.